The source of this T cell receptor beta chain is a study of response to subunit inactivated influenza vaccine. Overall study findings and caveats: Each seasonal influenza vaccination recruits few new T cells, the authors suggested.

TCRdb reanalysed the RT-PCR reads using MiXCR and keeps one entry per CDR3 protein. The table lists 450,000 to 600,000 distinct CDR3 sequences, about 15% of them singletons, with 2.5% to 3.5% in the top ten. This clonotype was observed at least ten times. Its cognate antigen is unknown. The receptor was derived from a man in his fifties or sixties who received an inactivated influenza vaccine. The sample here was CD4+ T cells sorted from PBMCs, taken less than 30 months after vaccination.

The CDR3 nucleotides read TGTGCCAGCACCCGCGGGGGGAACACCGGGGAGCTGTTTTTT. The encoded protein is CASTRGGNTGELFF. This chain connects TRBV7-6 to TRBJ2-2, with 7 bases identical to TRBD2. V trimming: 7 bases; J trimming: 1 base; junction bases outside the gene matches: 3. CDR1 is SGHVS and CDR2 is FNYEAQ in the germline V gene. The CDR3 loop spans 14 amino acids.